This entry describes one T cell receptor beta chain. Antigen: not known. The sample comes from a study of human T cells and chemical hapten exposure. Study in general: Sensitization was performed using 2% DPC on a roughly 2 cm by roughly 2 cm upper inner arm skin site. Patches with 0.01% DPC went on the upper back, and the tests were read at 6 days. General study results and limits: As the donors had alopecia, their immune response may differ from healthy people's.

This CDR3 spans 13 amino acids. V was cut by 5 bases and J by 5 bases, with 12 bases left in between. Germline V CDR1 and CDR2: GTSNPN, SVGIG (reference sequence). Time point described: patch test 3, about 24 weeks after DPC sensitization. Treatment given: therapeutic diphenylcyclopropenone sensitization with weekly scalp DPC. Blood sampling occurred before each patch-test application. TCRdb re-called the RACE reads with MiXCR, one entry per CDR3 protein. The sample records about 200,000 distinct CDR3 sequences, about 22% being singletons. Source: whole blood, taken in connection with sensitization to the hapten diphenylcyclopropenone (DPC). The clonotype comes from a woman in her thirties or forties with alopecia areata. Some clones in this sample may be carry-over from other donors' samples. J is TRBJ1-4 and V is TRBV30; no definite D call. This CDR3 is CAWRGIGNEKLFF. The CDR3 nucleotides read TGTGCCTGGCGCGGAATCGGGAATGAAAAACTGTTTTTT.